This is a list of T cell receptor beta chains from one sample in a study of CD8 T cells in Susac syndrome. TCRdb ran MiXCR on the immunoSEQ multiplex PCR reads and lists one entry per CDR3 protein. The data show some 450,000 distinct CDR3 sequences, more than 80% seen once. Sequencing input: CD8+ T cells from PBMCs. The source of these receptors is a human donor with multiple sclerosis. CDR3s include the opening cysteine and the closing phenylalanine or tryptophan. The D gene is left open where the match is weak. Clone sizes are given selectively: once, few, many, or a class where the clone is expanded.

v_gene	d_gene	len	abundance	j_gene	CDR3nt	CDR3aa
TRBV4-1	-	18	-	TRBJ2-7	TGCGCCAGCAGCCAAGCCAGCCGGGAGCTAGCCGGCTCCGGGGAGCAGTACTTC	CASSQASRELAGSGEQYF
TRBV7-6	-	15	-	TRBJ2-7	TGTGCCAGCAGCTTGGGAGCCGATAGCTCCTACGAGCAGTACTTC	CASSLGADSSYEQYF
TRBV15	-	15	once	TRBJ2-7	TGTGCCACCAGCAGAGATCCGGGCAGTTCCTACGAGCAGTACTTC	CATSRDPGSSYEQYF
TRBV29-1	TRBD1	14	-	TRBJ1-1	TGCAGCGTTGAAGGGACAGGGGGTCGGACTGAAGCTTTCTTT	CSVEGTGGRTEAFF
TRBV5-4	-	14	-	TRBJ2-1	TGTGCCAGCAGCGCACCCCAAACGTTGGATGAGCAGTTCTTC	CASSAPQTLDEQFF
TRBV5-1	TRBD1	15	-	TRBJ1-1	TGCGCCAGCAGCTTGGAATGGGGACAGGCTTCTGAAGCTTTCTTT	CASSLEWGQASEAFF
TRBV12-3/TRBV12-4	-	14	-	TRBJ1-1	TGTGCCAGCAGTTTTTTCGGTCCCGGCACTGAAGCTTTCTTT	CASSFFGPGTEAFF
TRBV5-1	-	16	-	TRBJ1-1	TGCGCCAGCAGCTTGGGCGTGGGGCTTATGAACACTGAAGCTTTCTTT	CASSLGVGLMNTEAFF
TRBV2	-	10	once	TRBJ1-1	TGTGCCAGCGGGTGGGGTGAAGCTTTCTTT	CASGWGEAFF
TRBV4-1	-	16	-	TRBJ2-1	TGCGCCAGCAGCCAAGAAGGGCCAGGGGCCTACAATGAGCAGTTCTTC	CASSQEGPGAYNEQFF
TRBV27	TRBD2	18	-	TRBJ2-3	TGTGCCAGCAGTCACGGACTAGCGGGAGGTCCGGTCACAGATACGCAGTATTTT	CASSHGLAGGPVTDTQYF
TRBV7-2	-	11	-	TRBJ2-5	TGTGCCAGCAGCCGAGACATAATCCAGTACTTC	CASSRDIIQYF
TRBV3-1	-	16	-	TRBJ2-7	TGTGCCAGCAGCCAAGACGCCGGGGGCTCCTCCTACGAGCAGTACTTC	CASSQDAGGSSYEQYF
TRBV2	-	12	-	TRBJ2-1	TGTGCCAGCAGGGACCTAGGGAATGAGCAGTTCTTC	CASRDLGNEQFF
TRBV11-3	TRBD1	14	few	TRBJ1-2	TGTGCCAGCAGCTTACAGGGGGCTAACTATGGCTACACCTTC	CASSLQGANYGYTF
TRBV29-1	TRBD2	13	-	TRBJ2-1	TGCAGCGTTGAAGGGACTAGGCCGGATGAGCAGTTCTTC	CSVEGTRPDEQFF
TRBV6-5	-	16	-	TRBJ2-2	TGTGCCAGCAGTTACGGAGGGGTTCTGGACACCGGGGAGCTGTTTTTT	CASSYGGVLDTGELFF
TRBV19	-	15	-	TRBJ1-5	TGTGCCAGTAGGGCAGCGTGGCAGGGCAATCAGCCCCAGCATTTT	CASRAAWQGNQPQHF
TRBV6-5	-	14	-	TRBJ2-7	TGTGCCAGCAGTTACTCGTTTGAGGGCTACGAGCAGTACTTC	CASSYSFEGYEQYF
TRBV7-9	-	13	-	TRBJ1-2	TGTGCCAGCAGCTCGTTTCCATTGTATGGCTACACCTTC	CASSSFPLYGYTF
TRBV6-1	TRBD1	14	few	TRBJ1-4	TGTGCCAGCAGTGAAGGACAGGGGAAAGAAAAACTGTTTTTT	CASSEGQGKEKLFF
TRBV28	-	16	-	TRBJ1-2	TGTGCCAGCAGTCTGTCCGGGACCACTCTCGGGTGGGGCTACACCTTC	CASSLSGTTLGWGYTF
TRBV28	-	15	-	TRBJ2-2	TGTGCCAGCAGTTACCGGAGAATCAACACCGGGGAGCTGTTTTTT	CASSYRRINTGELFF
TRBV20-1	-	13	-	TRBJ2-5	TGCAGTGCTAGGACCCTTAAGGTGGAGACCCAGTACTTC	CSARTLKVETQYF
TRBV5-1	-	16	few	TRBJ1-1	TGCGCCAGCAGCCAGGACAGTGCACAAACGGGGACTGAAGCTTTCTTT	CASSQDSAQTGTEAFF
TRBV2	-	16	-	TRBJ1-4	TGTGCCAGCAGCCTGGGACACCCGGCAACTAATGAAAAACTGTTTTTT	CASSLGHPATNEKLFF
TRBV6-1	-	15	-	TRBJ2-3	TGTGCCAGCAGTCCGGACGGAGCGTTGAAAGATACGCAGTATTTT	CASSPDGALKDTQYF
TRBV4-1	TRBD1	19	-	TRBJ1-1	TGCGCCAGCAGCCAAGGTTCTACCGGGACAGGGGGCGAAGACACTGAAGCTTTCTTT	CASSQGSTGTGGEDTEAFF
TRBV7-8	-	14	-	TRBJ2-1	TGTGCCAGCAGCCAACAATCTACAGGGAATGAGCAGTTCTTC	CASSQQSTGNEQFF
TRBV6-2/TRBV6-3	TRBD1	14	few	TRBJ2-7	TGTGCCAGCAGTTACAGGGCAGGGGGCTACGAGCAGTACTTC	CASSYRAGGYEQYF
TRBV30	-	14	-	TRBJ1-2	TGTGCCTGGAGTGTAATGACAGATCTAGACGGCTACACCTTC	CAWSVMTDLDGYTF
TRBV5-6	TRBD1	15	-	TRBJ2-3	TGTGCCAGCAGCTTGGACAGGGGAGTGGCAGATACGCAGTATTTT	CASSLDRGVADTQYF
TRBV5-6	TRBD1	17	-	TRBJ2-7	TGTGCCAGCAGCCCTTACTTAGGACAGGCCTCCTCCTACGAGCAGTACTTC	CASSPYLGQASSYEQYF
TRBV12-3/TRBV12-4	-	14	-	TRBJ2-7	-	CASSSSLTIYEQYF
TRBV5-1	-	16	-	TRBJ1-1	TGCGCCAGCAGCTTGGACTACCCGGAGGCGGACACTGAAGCTTTCTTT	CASSLDYPEADTEAFF
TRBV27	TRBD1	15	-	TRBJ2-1	TGTGCCAGCAGGGGTTACCAGGGGGCGGATAATGAGCAGTTCTTC	CASRGYQGADNEQFF
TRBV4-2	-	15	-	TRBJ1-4	TGTGCCAGCAGCCAAGAGGTAAATCTGGACGAAAAACTGTTTTTT	CASSQEVNLDEKLFF
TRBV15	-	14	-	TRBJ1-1	TGTGCCACCAGCAGAGATCGGTCGAACACTGAAGCTTTCTTT	CATSRDRSNTEAFF
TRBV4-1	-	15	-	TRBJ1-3	TGCGCCAGCAGCCAAGCAGGGACCTCTGGAAACACCATATATTTT	CASSQAGTSGNTIYF
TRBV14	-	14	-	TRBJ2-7	TGTGCCAGCAGCCAGCCGGGAAACGCCTACGAGCAGTACTTC	CASSQPGNAYEQYF
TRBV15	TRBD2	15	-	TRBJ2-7	TGTGCCACCAGCAGAGAACTAGCGCTGAACTACGAGCAGTACTTC	CATSRELALNYEQYF
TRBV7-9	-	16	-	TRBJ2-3	TGTGCCAGCAGTTCAAGCATGGATCGAGGCACAGATACGCAGTATTTT	CASSSSMDRGTDTQYF
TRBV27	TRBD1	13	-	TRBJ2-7	TGTGCCAGCACGGGACAGGCGTCCTACGAGCAGTACTTC	CASTGQASYEQYF
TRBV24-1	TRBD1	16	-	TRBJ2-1	TGTGCCACCAGTGATTCCCGGACAGGGGTCTACAATGAGCAGTTCTTC	CATSDSRTGVYNEQFF
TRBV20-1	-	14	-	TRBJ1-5	TGCAGTGCTAGAGAGGAAGGTGCGGCGACTTCCCTGACGTTT	CSAREEGAATSLTF
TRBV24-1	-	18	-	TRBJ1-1	TGTGCCACCAGTGAAACCCGGAGGGTATTAACCATGGACACTGAAGCTTTCTTT	CATSETRRVLTMDTEAFF
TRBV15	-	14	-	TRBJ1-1	TGTGCCACCAGCAGAGAAGACCCGAACACTGAAGCTTTCTTT	CATSREDPNTEAFF
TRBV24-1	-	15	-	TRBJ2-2	TGTGCCACCAGTGATTTACAGGGAGACCCCGGGGAGCTGTTTTTT	CATSDLQGDPGELFF
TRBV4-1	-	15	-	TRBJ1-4	TGCGCCAGCAGACAAGGCCCCCAGGGAATTGAAAAACTGTTTTTT	CASRQGPQGIEKLFF
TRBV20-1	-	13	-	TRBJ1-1	TGCAGTGCTAGTTTCCCGGGGAACACTGAAGCTTTCTTT	CSASFPGNTEAFF
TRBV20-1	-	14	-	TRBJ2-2	TGCAGTGCTAGAGATCAGGACCTCACCGGGGAGCTGTTTTTT	CSARDQDLTGELFF
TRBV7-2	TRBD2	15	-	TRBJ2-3	TGTGCCAGCAGCCAACCGGGACTAGGAACAGATACGCAGTATTTT	CASSQPGLGTDTQYF
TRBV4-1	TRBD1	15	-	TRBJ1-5	TGCGCCAGCAGCCAAGAGGACAGGGACAATCAGCCCCAGCATTTT	CASSQEDRDNQPQHF
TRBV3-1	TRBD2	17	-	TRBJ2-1	TGTGCCAGCAGCCAAGGGACTAGCGGGAGGGGCCCGAATGAGCAGTTCTTC	CASSQGTSGRGPNEQFF
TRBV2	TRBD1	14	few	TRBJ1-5	TGTGCCAGCAGGAGTGGACAGGGCCATCAGCCCCAGCATTTT	CASRSGQGHQPQHF
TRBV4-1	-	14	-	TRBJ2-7	TGCGCCAGCAGCCAACGACGGTCCTCCTACGAGCAGTACTTC	CASSQRRSSYEQYF
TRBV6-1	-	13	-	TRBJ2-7	TGTGCCAGCAGTCTCTACGGGCCCGACGAGCAGTACTTC	CASSLYGPDEQYF
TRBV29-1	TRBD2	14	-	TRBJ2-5	TGCAGCGTTGAATACGGGAGGGAGCTAGAGACCCAGTACTTC	CSVEYGRELETQYF